The 26 T cell receptor beta chains below all came from one sample that was sequenced in a study of blood T cell repertoires in COVID-19. Some clones are missing from TCRdb's copy, which holds only in-frame ones; the method was immunoSEQ multiplex PCR. The data show roughly 250,000 clones, with more than 80% seen just once and less than 6.5% held by the top ten. Material for sequencing was peripheral blood. The receptor source for this set is a human donor in a cohort sampled during active COVID-19.

V gene TRBV3-1 (or the pseudogene TRBV3-2) combines with J gene TRBJ1-2, with D possibly matching TRBD1 (6 bases). Germline V lookup: CDR1 LGHDT, CDR2 YNNKEL (reference sequence). The V gene lost 4 bases and the J gene lost 0 bases, with 12 bases spanning the gap. CDR3 length equals 15 residues. DNA for the CDR3: TGTGCCAGCAGCCCTAGACAGGCCGCTAACTATGGCTACACCTTC. This sequence encodes CASSPRQAANYGYTF.

In DNA, the CDR3 is TGTGCCAGCAGCCAGAACACAGCTGAAGCTTTCTTT. This translates into CASSQNTAEAFF. The rearrangement uses TRBV7-6 and TRBJ1-1; D is ambiguous. The CDR3 is 12 amino acids. V lost 5 bases and J lost 6, with 10 bases in between. Germline CDR1 is SGHVS and CDR2 is FNYEAQ.

The V and J genes are TRBV5-1 and TRBJ2-5; 10 bases map to TRBD1. This CDR3 contains 20 residues. Germline CDR1 SGHRS, CDR2 YFSETQ. The V and J ends lost 4 bases and 4 bases, in that order; junction bases with no gene match: 22. This CDR3 reads CASSPLGTGASTRPPETQYF. CDR3 in DNA: TGCGCCAGCAGCCCATTAGGGACAGGGGCCTCCACCCGCCCCCCAGAGACCCAGTACTTC. Supplemented by reference TRBV5-1 and TRBJ2-5, the full variable domain reads KAGVTQTPRYLIKTRGQQVTLSCSPISGHRSVSWYQQTPGQGLQFLFEYFSETQRNKGNFPGRFSGRQFSNSRSEMNVSTLELGDSALYLCASSPLGTGASTRPPETQYFGPGTRLLVL.

This clone was detected a few times. The chain combines TRBV19 with TRBJ2-7, with D perhaps matching TRBD2 (6 bases). V was pared by 6 bases and J by 0 bases, with 18 bases between. The germline V gene encodes CDR1 LNHDA and CDR2 SQIVND (reference sequence). This CDR3 comprises 16 residues. The CDR3 DNA reads as TGTGCCAGTAGCCCTGGAGGGATTAGGAGCTCCTACGAGCAGTACTTC. Translated, it gives CASSPGGIRSSYEQYF.

The chain is built from TRBV18 and TRBJ2-3, with D unclear. Germline loops: CDR1 KGHSH, CDR2 LQKENI. V lost 2 bases and J lost 0, with 9 bases in between. The CDR3 has 15 amino acids. The CDR3 DNA sequence: TGTGCCAGCTCACCAAACACATGGAGCACAGATACGCAGTATTTT. Translation: CASSPNTWSTDTQYF. Together with reference TRBV18 and TRBJ2-3, the CDR3 gives the full variable domain: NAGVMQNPRHLVRRRGQEARLRCSPMKGHSHVYWYRQLPEEGLKFMVYLQKENIIDESGMPKERFSAEFPKEGPSILRIQQVVRGDSAAYFCASSPNTWSTDTQYFGPGTRLTVL.

The genes are TRBV6-4 and TRBJ2-2; 10 positions agree with TRBD2. This CDR3 spans 16 amino acids. J lost 2 bases, V lost 5 bases, and 5 bases had no gene match. From germline, CDR1 is MRHNA and CDR2 SNTAGT. As DNA, the CDR3 is TGTGCCAGCAGTATCCTAGCGGGGGCTAACACCGGGGAGCTGTTTTTT. It codes for CASSILAGANTGELFF.

J is TRBJ2-1 and V is TRBV19; 8 bases map to TRBD2. From germline, CDR1 is LNHDA and CDR2 SQIVND (reference sequence). The CDR3 spans 16 residues. The J segment lost 7 bases and the V segment lost 7 bases, leaving 15 bases of the junction unmatched. This chain's CDR3 is CASTPGGSNAGNEQFF. CDR3 DNA: TGTGCCAGTACCCCGGGAGGGAGTAACGCCGGGAATGAGCAGTTCTTC.

The rearrangement links TRBV18 to TRBJ2-5, with 9 nucleotides matching TRBD1. CDR1 is KGHSH, CDR2 LQKENI, per germline. V dropped 10 bases and J dropped 4; count of bases not matched to a gene: 13. The CDR3 length is 15 residues. The CDR3 region is CATRLGTGRGETQYF. The CDR3 DNA follows: TGTGCCACTCGACTCGGGACAGGGCGAGGAGAGACCCAGTACTTC.

CDR3 protein: CASSQDDGGRFYNEQFF. The CDR3 coding sequence is TGTGCCAGCAGCCAAGATGACGGCGGGAGATTTTACAATGAGCAGTTCTTC. The V call is TRBV3-1 (or the pseudogene TRBV3-2), the J call TRBJ2-1; 7 bases are shared with TRBD2. V shed 0 bases and J 4 bases; nucleotides not matched to a gene: 9. CDR1 is LGHDT and CDR2 is YNNKEL in the germline V gene (reference sequence). The CDR3 is made up of 17 amino acids.

This clone was counted a few times. V is TRBV4-1 and J is TRBJ1-1; possibly TRBD1 for D (5 bases). The V end lost 0 bases, the J end lost 1 base, and 24 bases lay between the germline ends. The CDR3 sequence is 20 residues long. The germline V gene encodes CDR1 MGHRA and CDR2 YSYEKL. In nucleotides, the CDR3 is TGCGCCAGCAGCCAAGATCGTAAGACCCAAGGCTCAGGGAAGAACACTGAAGCTTTCTTT. This translates into CASSQDRKTQGSGKNTEAFF.

The chain combines TRBV6-5 with TRBJ2-7, with a weak D call TRBD1 (5 bases). Trimming pared 10 bases from V and 1 base from J, leaving 17 bases between. Germline values: CDR1 MNHEY, CDR2 SVGAGI. This CDR3 has 14 amino acids. CDR3 region: CAIRDSRLSYEQYF. The CDR3 nucleotides read TGTGCCATCCGAGACAGCAGATTGTCCTACGAGCAGTACTTC.

The chain is built from TRBV29-1 and TRBJ2-2; 9 nucleotides line up with TRBD2. The CDR3 length is 20 residues. V gave up 4 bases and J gave up 1 base; unmatched junction bases: 19. CDR1 and CDR2 from the germline V gene are SQVTM and ANQGSEA. The CDR3 region has the DNA TGCAGCGTTGCGCTCTTTCTGGGAAGTCGAGCGGGAGGGAACACCGGGGAGCTGTTTTTT. It yields the protein CSVALFLGSRAGGNTGELFF.

The rearrangement uses TRBV7-2 and TRBJ2-7, with TRBD2 matching over 13 bases. V trimming: 6 bases; J trimming: 2 bases; junction bases outside the gene matches: 13. Germline V gene data show CDR1 as SGHTA and CDR2 as FQGNSA. The CDR3 has 18 residues. CDR3 region: CASSYDSRLAGGPYEQYF. The CDR3 DNA reads as TGTGCCAGCAGTTATGACTCAAGACTAGCGGGAGGTCCCTACGAGCAGTACTTC.

The chain employs TRBV6-6 and TRBJ2-2, with D possibly being TRBD2 (6 bases). Germline V gene lookup returns CDR1 MNHNY and CDR2 SVGAGI (reference sequence). Trimming removed 6 bases from V and 1 base from J, with 12 bases in between. This CDR3 is 15 amino acids long. This CDR3 reads CASSRGTLNTGELFF. The CDR3 bases are TGTGCCAGCAGCCGAGGGACTCTGAACACCGGGGAGCTGTTTTTT.

The rearrangement links TRBV11-2 to TRBJ1-2; 7 bases agree with TRBD1. V trimming: 1 base; J trimming: 4 bases; junction bases outside the gene matches: 3. This CDR3 is built from 14 residues. Germline V gives CDR1 SGHAT, CDR2 FQNNGV. CDR3 protein: CASSLAGQIYGYTF. In nucleotides, the CDR3 is TGTGCCAGCAGCTTAGCGGGACAGATCTATGGCTACACCTTC.

The CDR3 region has the DNA TGTGCCAGCAGTTACCCTACGGGACAGGGAGGTCAGCCCCAGCATTTT. Its protein product is CASSYPTGQGGQPQHF. This chain links TRBV6-6 with TRBJ1-5, with TRBD1 identical over 9 bases. Germline V lookup: CDR1 MNHNY, CDR2 SVGAGI (reference sequence). The CDR3 spans 16 residues. Trimming removed 2 bases from V and 6 bases from J; junction bases left unmatched: 8.

The V and J genes are TRBV4-1 and TRBJ2-3; 9 bases agree with TRBD2. The CDR3 loop spans 15 amino acids. Germline values: CDR1 MGHRA, CDR2 YSYEKL. V lost 4 bases to trimming and J lost 4 bases; unmatched junction nucleotides: 6. The CDR3 loop reads CASSPGVAGADTQYF. The DNA of the CDR3 is TGCGCCAGCAGCCCCGGAGTAGCGGGAGCAGATACGCAGTATTTT.

This clone was seen a few times. This chain connects TRBV28 to TRBJ1-3, with 9 bases fitting TRBD1. The ends lost 2 bases at V and 2 bases at J; junction bases unmatched: 7. This CDR3 spans 17 amino acids. Per the germline V gene, CDR1 is MDHEN and CDR2 is SYDVKM. DNA for the CDR3: TGTGCCAGCAGTTTACTCCCCCGGACAGGGGCTGGAAACACCATATATTTT. Its protein is CASSLLPRTGAGNTIYF.

The rearrangement joins TRBV6-5 to TRBJ1-2; possible D gene TRBD1, 5 bases. V was trimmed by 6 bases and J by 4 bases, leaving 18 bases between them. This CDR3 has 15 amino acids. Germline V lookup: CDR1 MNHEY, CDR2 SVGAGI. DNA for the CDR3: TGTGCCAGCAGGGATCCAGGTCGGGGGACCTATGGCTACACCTTC. It specifies CASRDPGRGTYGYTF.

The rearrangement uses TRBV19 and TRBJ2-7, with 8 bases lining up with TRBD2. CDR1 LNHDA and CDR2 SQIVND come from the germline V gene (reference sequence). The trim removed 3 bases at V and 6 bases at J, leaving 25 bases unmatched. The CDR3 extends over 20 amino acids. The CDR3: CASSIRFVDSSLAGGCEQYF. CDR3 DNA: TGTGCCAGTAGTATTCGTTTTGTGGATAGTTCGCTTGCGGGAGGATGCGAGCAGTACTTC.

This clone was detected only once. This sequence joins TRBV11-3 and TRBJ1-6, with D hard to call. CDR1 is SGHNT and CDR2 is YENEEA in the germline V gene. V was shortened by 5 bases and J by 8 bases, with 13 bases between the two germline ends. CDR3 length: 14 residues. The CDR3: CASSLRGGDSPLHF. The CDR3 DNA follows: TGTGCCAGCAGCCTAAGAGGCGGGGATTCACCCCTCCACTTT.

On this clone itself: A much larger clone lies a single base off, so this may be a read error. The chain recombines TRBV19 with TRBJ1-2; D possibly corresponds to TRBD1 (5 bases). The CDR3 is 13 residues long. The germline V gene encodes CDR1 LNHDA and CDR2 SQIVND (reference sequence). V dropped 6 bases and J dropped 3 bases, with 11 bases sitting between them. DNA of the CDR3: TGTGCCAGTAGGATGGGGGGGGACTATGGCTACACCTTC. Translation: CASRMGGDYGYTF.

The chain recombines TRBV11-2 with TRBJ1-1, with 9 bases that match TRBD1. Trimming removed 5 bases from V and 5 bases from J; junction bases left unmatched: 6. There are 14 residues in the CDR3. CDR1 is SGHAT, CDR2 FQNNGV, per germline. CDR3 bases: TGTGCCAGCAGCCCGGGACAGGGTAAAACTGAAGCTTTCTTT. This encodes CASSPGQGKTEAFF.

The chain employs TRBV3-1 (or the pseudogene TRBV3-2) and TRBJ2-5; 12 positions match TRBD2. CDR3 size: 15 residues. V lost 6 bases, J lost 1 base, and 3 bases stayed unmatched. Germline-derived CDR1 and CDR2 are LGHDT and YNNKEL (reference sequence). In DNA form, the CDR3 reads TGTGCCAGCAGTTCGACTAGCGGGGGCCAAGAGACCCAGTACTTC. Translating gives CASSSTSGGQETQYF.

The chain uses TRBV11-2 and TRBJ2-7; D might be TRBD2 (6 bases). Germline V lookup: CDR1 SGHAT, CDR2 FQNNGV. Trimming shortened V by 2 bases and J by 0 bases, and 17 bases separated the two germline ends. The CDR3 consists of 17 residues. As DNA, the CDR3 is TGTGCCAGCAGCTTAAGCTCGGGCGGGACCGTCTCCTACGAGCAGTACTTC. This codes for CASSLSSGGTVSYEQYF. The entire variable domain, with the rest obtained from reference TRBV11-2 and TRBJ2-7, is as follows: EAGVAQSPRYKIIEKRQSVAFWCNPISGHATLYWYQQILGQGPKLLIQFQNNGVVDDSQLPKDRFSAERLKGVDSTLKIQPAKLEDSAVYLCASSLSSGGTVSYEQYFGPGTRLTVT.

The genes are TRBV30 and TRBJ1-6; perhaps TRBD1 as D (6 bases). Germline V gene lookup returns CDR1 GTSNPN and CDR2 SVGIG (reference sequence). Trimming pared 2 bases from V and 5 bases from J, leaving 7 bases between. The CDR3 totals 13 residues. The CDR3 DNA reads TGTGCCTGGAGTTACAGGGATAATTCACCCCTCCACTTT. This gives the protein CAWSYRDNSPLHF.